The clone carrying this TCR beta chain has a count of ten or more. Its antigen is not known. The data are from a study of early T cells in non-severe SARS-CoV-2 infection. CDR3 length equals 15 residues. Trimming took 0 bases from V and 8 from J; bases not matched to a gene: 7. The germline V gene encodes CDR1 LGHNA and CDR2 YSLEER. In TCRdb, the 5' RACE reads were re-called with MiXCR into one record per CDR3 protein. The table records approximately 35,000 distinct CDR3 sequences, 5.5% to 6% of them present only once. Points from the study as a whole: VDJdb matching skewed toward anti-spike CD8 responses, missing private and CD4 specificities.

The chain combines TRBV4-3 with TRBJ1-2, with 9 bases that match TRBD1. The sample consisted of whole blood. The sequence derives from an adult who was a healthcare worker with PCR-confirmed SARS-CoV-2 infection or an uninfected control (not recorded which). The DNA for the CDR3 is TGCGCCAGCAGCCAAGAGAAACAGGGGGCTTACGGCTACACCTTC. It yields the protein CASSQEKQGAYGYTF.